These T cell receptor beta chains were read from a single sample in a study of glioma-infiltrating T cells. TCRdb reanalysed the multiplex PCR reads using MiXCR and keeps one entry per CDR3 protein. The data hold about 400,000 distinct CDR3 sequences, with more than 35% observed a single time. Sequenced sample: glioma tissue, nonneoplastic brain tissue, or PBMCs (not recorded which). All receptors come from a human donor with low-grade glioma or glioblastoma, undergoing nonglioma brain surgery, or in good health (not recorded which). Both conserved end residues are part of each CDR3. The order of the fields is clone size, D gene, J gene, V gene, CDR3 protein, CDR3 DNA. The D gene is left open where the match is weak. Expanded clones get a size class; other rows say once, few or many, or leave the size out.

. TRBD1 TRBJ2-7 TRBV7-2 CASSFRTGGIYEQYF TGTGCCAGCAGCTTTAGGACAGGGGGGATCTACGAGCAGTACTTC
. . TRBJ1-1 TRBV14 CASSQTMAGTEAFF TGTGCCAGCAGCCAAACTATGGCTGGCACTGAAGCTTTCTTT
. . TRBJ2-5 TRBV11-2 CASSLDPLETQYF TGTGCCAGCAGCTTAGATCCTCTAGAGACCCAGTACTTC
few . TRBJ2-1 TRBV12-3/TRBV12-4 CASSARGDEQFF TGTGCCAGCAGTGCGCGGGGAGATGAGCAGTTCTTC
few . TRBJ1-1 TRBV7-9 CAAEGRGLKAFF TGTGCCGCCGAGGGCCGCGGGCTTAAAGCTTTCTTT
few . TRBJ1-6 TRBV7-2 CASSPSPGINSPLHF TGTGCCAGCAGCCCTAGCCCAGGGATTAATTCACCCCTCCACTTT
. TRBD2 TRBJ2-7 TRBV27 CASSVRLAGVGEQYF TGTGCCAGCAGTGTAAGACTAGCGGGAGTAGGCGAGCAGTACTTC
many . TRBJ1-2 TRBV25-1 CASSENRVGYTF TGTGCCAGCAGTGAGAACAGGGTCGGCTACACCTTC
. TRBD2 TRBJ2-1 TRBV6-5 CASSPSGRGPNEQFF TGTGCCAGCAGCCCAAGCGGGAGGGGTCCTAATGAGCAGTTCTTC
. TRBD2 TRBJ2-7 TRBV6-2/TRBV6-3 CASRRLLAGSYEQYF TGTGCCAGCAGAAGATTACTAGCGGGGTCCTACGAGCAGTACTTC
many . TRBJ1-2 TRBV19 CASSIRRYGYTF TGTGCCAGTAGTATCCGCCGGTATGGCTACACCTTC
. . TRBJ2-7 TRBV6-5 CASSYAGPYEQYF TGTGCCAGCAGTTACGCAGGCCCCTACGAGCAATACTTC
. TRBD1 TRBJ1-2 TRBV25-1 CASSVTGNNYGYTF TGTGCCAGCAGTGTGACAGGGAACAACTATGGCTACACCTTC
many . TRBJ2-3 TRBV27 CASSPYTGSTDTQYF TGTGCCAGCAGTCCCTACACGGGGAGCACAGATACGCAGTATTTT
few . TRBJ2-3 TRBV15 CATSRGTASSTDTQYF TGTGCCACCAGCAGAGGGACTGCATCAAGCACAGATACGCAGTATTTT
many . TRBJ2-7 TRBV28 CASSPGVGIAYEQYF TGTGCCAGCAGCCCCGGAGTAGGAATTGCCTACGAGCAGTACTTC
few TRBD2 TRBJ2-1 TRBV10-2 CASSDGRGGYNEQFF TGCGCCAGCAGTGACGGGAGGGGGGGTTACAATGAGCAGTTCTTC
. TRBD1 TRBJ1-5 TRBV28 CASSTLTGDRNQPQHF TGTGCCAGCAGTACACTGACAGGGGACAGGAATCAGCCCCAGCATTTT
. . TRBJ2-7 TRBV3-1 CASSRTGQDYEQYF TGTGCCAGCAGCCGGACGGGGCAGGACTACGAGCAGTACTTC
. TRBD2 TRBJ2-7 TRBV7-9 CASSFTSGAHRDEQYF TGTGCCAGCAGCTTCACTAGCGGAGCACACCGGGACGAGCAGTACTTC
many TRBD1 TRBJ1-5 TRBV6-1 CASSLQTGEEPQHF TGTGCCAGCAGTCTTCAGACAGGGGAAGAGCCCCAGCATTTT
many . TRBJ1-1 TRBV25-1 CASSGWDGNAARAEAFF TGTGCCAGCAGCGGATGGGACGGGAACGCGGCCCGCGCTGAAGCTTTCTTT
. . TRBJ2-1 TRBV9 CASSLQLGKPSYNEQFF TGTGCCAGCAGCCTTCAACTCGGTAAACCCTCCTACAATGAGCAGTTCTTC
. TRBD2 TRBJ2-3 TRBV7-2 CASSLSLTSGAPQYF TGTGCCAGCAGCTTATCCCTGACTAGCGGGGCACCGCAGTATTTT
. . TRBJ1-2 TRBV29-1 CSVDSDMLGYTF TGCAGCGTTGATTCGGACATGCTCGGCTACACCTTC
many . TRBJ2-7 TRBV20-1 CSARQSGVRLGEQYF TGCAGTGCTAGACAATCGGGAGTCCGTCTGGGCGAGCAGTACTTC
. . TRBJ2-1 TRBV24-1 CATSDMYKDEQFF TGTGCCACCAGTGACATGTATAAAGATGAGCAGTTCTTC
many . TRBJ2-5 TRBV28 CAATGLRRRYQETQYF TGTGCCGCGACCGGCTTAAGAAGGCGTTACCAAGAGACCCAGTACTTC
. . TRBJ2-1 TRBV28 CASSPGQAMAEQFF TGTGCCAGCAGCCCGGGACAAGCAATGGCGGAGCAGTTCTTC
. TRBD2 TRBJ2-7 TRBV7-6 CASSLVGQREGEQYF TGTGCCAGCAGCTTAGTTGGACAGCGGGAGGGCGAGCAGTACTTC
few . TRBJ1-1 TRBV10-3 CAIMEGRSSIVAFF TGTGCCATCATGGAGGGCCGGAGCTCCATCGTTGCTTTCTTT
few TRBD1 TRBJ2-1 TRBV7-8 CASSLQGQFNEQFF TGTGCCAGCAGCTTACAGGGACAGTTCAATGAGCAGTTCTTC
many TRBD2 TRBJ2-3 TRBV27 CASNRLAASTDTQYF TGTGCCAGCAACCGACTAGCGGCCAGCACAGATACGCAGTATTTT
. TRBD1 TRBJ2-7 TRBV4-1 CASSLAVQGSGEQYF TGCGCCAGCAGCCTGGCAGTACAGGGGTCTGGCGAGCAGTACTTC
. . TRBJ2-5 TRBV3-1 CASSHDLGLPFQETQYF TGTGCCAGCAGCCATGACCTAGGACTACCGTTCCAAGAGACCCAGTACTTC
many . TRBJ2-3 TRBV6-2/TRBV6-3 CASSYSTRQAASTDTQYF TGTGCCAGCAGTTACTCGACTCGTCAAGCGGCTAGCACAGATACGCAGTATTTT
. . TRBJ1-1 TRBV2 CASSVGHGMAKAFF TGTGCCAGCAGTGTGGGACATGGGATGGCTAAAGCTTTCTTT
. . TRBJ2-1 TRBV14 CASSQAGGPEQFF TGTGCCAGCAGCCAAGCAGGAGGACCTGAGCAGTTCTTC
many . TRBJ1-2 TRBV6-6 CASSYRAGIYGYTF TGTGCCAGCAGTTACAGGGCGGGGATCTATGGCTACACCTTC
. TRBD1 TRBJ1-6 TRBV27 CASSPRGTLSYNSPLHF TGTGCCAGCAGCCCCAGGGGGACACTCTCCTATAATTCACCCCTCCACTTT
. . TRBJ1-2 TRBV28 CASSFLGVGYCYTF TGTGCCAGCAGTTTTTTAGGGGTGGGCTATTGCTACACCTTC
few TRBD1 TRBJ1-2 TRBV6-1 CASSPRGRNYGYTF TGTGCCAGCAGTCCTAGGGGGCGAAACTATGGCTACACCTTC
. . TRBJ1-1 TRBV6-1 CASSKGTGNTEAFF TGTGCCAGCAGTAAGGGGACGGGGAACACTGAAGCTTTCTTT
. . TRBJ2-1 TRBV6-2/TRBV6-3 CASGRLRHQEQFF TGTGCCAGCGGACGACTACGGCACCAGGAGCAGTTCTTC
few . TRBJ2-7 TRBV25-1 CASSEWRGRTYEQYF TGTGCCAGCAGTGAATGGAGAGGCAGAACCTACGAGCAGTACTTC
few . TRBJ1-2 TRBV6-1 CAISADRSSYGVNYGYTF TGTGCCATCAGTGCCGACAGGTCCTCATATGGGGTTAACTATGGCTACACCTTC
many . TRBJ2-7 TRBV15 CATSRDGGGYEQYF TGTGCCACCAGCAGAGATGGAGGAGGCTACGAGCAGTACTTC
many TRBD1 TRBJ1-2 TRBV6-1 CASSRDRLYGYTF TGTGCCAGCAGTCGGGACAGACTCTATGGCTACACCTTC
many . TRBJ2-7 TRBV20-1 CSARDRLGGSHEQYF TGCAGTGCTAGAGATCGCCTCGGAGGCTCCCACGAGCAGTACTTC
many . TRBJ2-3 TRBV6-2/TRBV6-3 CASSYLRTDTQYF TGTGCCAGCAGTTACCTTCGCACAGATACGCAGTATTTT
few . TRBJ2-2 TRBV24-1 CATSDGTDTGELFF TGTGCCACCAGTGATGGTACCGACACCGGGGAGCTGTTTTTT
. TRBD2 TRBJ2-1 TRBV4-2 CASSQDAGTSVSSYNEQFF TGTGCCAGCAGCCAAGACGCCGGGACTAGCGTGAGCTCCTACAATGAGCAGTTCTTC